This T cell receptor (beta chain) was sequenced in a study of human thymus T cells. The data were produced by immunoSEQ multiplex PCR, yet TCRdb's version contains in-frame clones alone and is incomplete. The data show 86,000 or so clones, with around 96% seen just once and roughly 0.031% held by the top ten. This CDR3 is 15 amino acids long. Germline CDR1 reads LGHNA; CDR2 reads YSLEER. V shed 0 bases and J shed 4 bases, with 12 bases lying between them. The thymus was resected at corrective cardiac surgery. Infants served as donors; they were healthy and Finnish and were having corrective surgery for congenital heart defects. Findings and caveats of the study: Unrelated individuals were reported by related research to share highly overlapping thymic repertoires. Thymic and blood repertoires seemed to show skewed V and J gene use.

Comment on this clone: The antigen remains unidentified.

The TCR sequence derives from a boy in the first two years of life with a congenital heart defect but otherwise immunologically healthy. Material for sequencing was thymus tissue. The V call is TRBV4-3, the J call TRBJ1-2, with D tentatively TRBD1 (6 bases). DNA for the CDR3: TGCGCCAGCAGCCAAGAGGTCCGGGACATCTATGGCTACACCTTC. Its protein is CASSQEVRDIYGYTF.